Below, 23 T cell receptor beta chains from the same sample are listed, as sequenced in a study of T cell responses to AZD1222 COVID-19 vaccine. Assay: immunoSEQ multiplex PCR; the TCRdb copy retains only in-frame clones and omits some. The repertoire consists of under 150,000 clones, with roughly 92% occurring once and the leading ten covering 9.3%. Sequences were derived from peripheral blood, sampled 28 days after the second AZD1222 dose. These receptors were taken from an adult who received the AZD1222 COVID-19 vaccine.

The chain has TRBV5-5 and TRBJ1-2, with a tentative D call TRBD1 (6 bases). The CDR3 runs 14 residues. The V end lost 3 bases, the J end lost 3 bases, and 12 bases lay between the germline ends. Germline V gene sequence: CDR1 SGHKS, CDR2 YYEKEE (reference sequence). Written as DNA, the CDR3 is TGTGCCAGCAGCTCTACAGGGTTTTACTATGGCTACACCTTC. Translated: CASSSTGFYYGYTF.

V is TRBV5-1 and J is TRBJ2-3; TRBD1 or TRBD2 may be the D gene (5 bases each). V lost 0 bases to trimming and J lost 6 bases, with 14 bases between them. Germline V lookup: CDR1 SGHRS, CDR2 YFSETQ. This CDR3 has 15 residues. CDR3 region: CASSLAGTRGDTQYF. As DNA, the CDR3 is TGCGCCAGCAGCTTGGCGGGGACCCGAGGGGATACGCAGTATTTT.

The chain recombines TRBV7-6 with TRBJ2-1; 11 nucleotides match TRBD2. The CDR3 totals 15 residues. Germline V CDR1 and CDR2: SGHVS, FNYEAQ. With V trimmed by 5 bases and J by 4 bases, 4 bases remained unmatched. In DNA, the CDR3 is TGTGCCAGCAGCCATAGCGGGGGGGCTTACAATGAGCAGTTCTTC. This sequence encodes CASSHSGGAYNEQFF.

This clone was recorded only once. The chain combines TRBV30 with TRBJ1-2, with 10 nucleotides matching TRBD1. This CDR3 comprises 17 residues. The V and J ends lost 1 base and 0 bases, in that order; junction bases with no gene match: 8. The V gene's germline CDR1 is GTSNPN and CDR2 SVGIG (reference sequence). Here the CDR3 reads CAWSAEDRGFANYGYTF. CDR3 nucleotide sequence: TGTGCCTGGAGTGCTGAGGACAGGGGGTTTGCTAACTATGGCTACACCTTC.

The chain couples TRBV25-1 to TRBJ2-1; no clear D gene. Germline V gene lookup returns CDR1 MGHDK and CDR2 SYGVNS. V was shortened by 3 bases and J by 8 bases, with 17 bases between the two germline ends. The length of the CDR3 is 15 residues. The chain's CDR3 is CASSDPVPAEDEQFF. Here the CDR3 DNA reads TGTGCCAGCAGTGACCCGGTCCCGGCTGAGGATGAGCAGTTCTTC.

The chain links TRBV7-9 to TRBJ2-2, with D perhaps matching TRBD1 (6 bases). The CDR3 is made up of 14 amino acids. The V gene lost 5 bases and the J gene lost 7 bases, with 14 bases spanning the gap. The germline V gene encodes CDR1 SEHNR and CDR2 FQNEAQ (reference sequence). Here the CDR3 DNA reads TGTGCCAGCAGCGAGTCAGGGGTAGGCGGGGAGCTGTTTTTT. The encoded protein is CASSESGVGGELFF.

This rearrangement joins TRBV24-1 to TRBJ2-2; D is unclear. Trimming took off 5 bases at V and 5 bases at J, with 17 bases between the two ends. The CDR3 is 16 amino acids. Germline V gene sequence: CDR1 KGHDR, CDR2 SFDVKD. CDR3 loop: CATSGLDGERTGELFF. The DNA for the CDR3 is TGTGCCACCAGTGGATTAGACGGAGAGAGGACCGGGGAGCTGTTTTTT.

The chain couples TRBV7-9 to TRBJ2-7; TRBD2 matches 7 bases. The V segment lost 4 bases and the J segment 4 bases; nucleotides outside the gene matches: 7. The CDR3 has 14 amino acids. Germline V gene data show CDR1 as SEHNR and CDR2 as FQNEAQ (reference sequence). This chain's CDR3 is CASSYTGLGYEQYF. The CDR3 bases are TGTGCCAGCAGCTATACCGGACTAGGGTACGAGCAGTACTTC.

V is TRBV5-1 and J is TRBJ1-1; maybe TRBD1 (6 bases). There are 13 residues in the CDR3. CDR1 and CDR2 from the germline V gene are SGHRS and YFSETQ. V dropped 5 bases and J dropped 8 bases, with 16 bases sitting between them. The CDR3 loop reads CASRGLGAPEAFF. The DNA of the CDR3 is TGCGCCAGCAGGGGGTTGGGGGCACCGGAAGCTTTCTTT.

The chain links TRBV11-2 to TRBJ1-1, with a weak D call TRBD1 (5 bases). This CDR3 comprises 14 residues. Germline V gene data show CDR1 as SGHAT and CDR2 as FQNNGV. V shed 7 bases and J shed 0 bases, with 12 bases lying between them. The CDR3 DNA follows: TGTGCCAGCACCTCACAGGTGATGAACACTGAAGCTTTCTTT. It is translated as CASTSQVMNTEAFF.

The chain employs TRBV7-2 and TRBJ1-2, with a weak D call TRBD1 (6 bases). V gave up 5 bases and J gave up 4 bases, with 14 bases separating them. Looked up from germline, CDR1 is SGHTA and CDR2 is FQGNSA. The length of the CDR3 is 14 residues. This CDR3 reads CASSGRTDAYGYTF. The CDR3 DNA sequence: TGTGCCAGCAGCGGTCGGACAGACGCCTATGGCTACACCTTC. The variable domain in full, with the rest retrieved from reference TRBV7-2 and TRBJ1-2, is GAGVSQSPSNKVTEKGKDVELRCDPISGHTALYWYRQSLGQGLEFLIYFQGNSAPDKSGLPSDRFSAERTGGSVSTLTIQRTQQEDSAVYLCASSGRTDAYGYTFGSGTRLTVV.

The CDR3 spells CASSRGTGDAGEQYF. CDR3 nucleotide sequence: TGTGCCAGCTCACGGGGGACAGGGGACGCCGGGGAGCAGTACTTC. The J gene is TRBJ2-7, the V gene TRBV18; 10 nucleotides match TRBD1. This CDR3 has 15 residues. Germline CDR1 is KGHSH and CDR2 is LQKENI. The V gene end was trimmed by 4 bases and the J gene end by 7 bases; junction bases not matched to a gene: 10.

This clone was observed a single time. CDR3 nucleotide sequence: TGTGCCAGCAGCGGAACCGGCCTACAACTCCACTTT. Translated: CASSGTGLQLHF. The rearrangement joins TRBV7-2 to TRBJ1-6, with no clear D. The CDR3 runs 12 residues. Germline V gene lookup returns CDR1 SGHTA and CDR2 FQGNSA. Trimming stripped 5 bases from V and 16 bases from J, with 15 bases between.

J is TRBJ1-2 and V is TRBV5-1; 9 bases align to TRBD1. Germline V gives CDR1 SGHRS, CDR2 YFSETQ. The length of the CDR3 is 14 residues. V lost 5 bases, J lost 7 bases, and 9 bases stayed unmatched. CDR3 in amino acids: CASRPTGGGFGYTF. CDR3 DNA sequence: TGCGCCAGCAGACCAACAGGGGGCGGATTTGGCTACACCTTC.

The chain employs TRBV12-5 and TRBJ1-1; D might be TRBD1 (6 bases). This CDR3 contains 14 residues. From germline, CDR1 is LGHNT and CDR2 FRNRAP. V was trimmed by 1 base and J by 1 base, leaving 7 bases between them. This CDR3 reads CASGLGTENTEAFF. The CDR3 DNA reads TGTGCTAGTGGTTTGGGGACAGAGAACACTGAAGCTTTCTTT.

The chain combines TRBV3-1 (or the pseudogene TRBV3-2) with TRBJ1-5; unclear D gene. Germline V gene data show CDR1 as LGHDT and CDR2 as YNNKEL (reference sequence). CDR3 size: 16 residues. Trimming removed 1 base at V and 2 bases at J, with 12 bases between. CDR3: CASSQGMNEGNQPQHF. Written as DNA, the CDR3 is TGTGCCAGCAGCCAAGGGATGAACGAGGGCAATCAGCCCCAGCATTTT.

The rearrangement joins TRBV20-1 to TRBJ2-7, with D tentatively TRBD1 (6 bases). The V end was cut by 5 bases, the J end by 5 bases, with 10 bases between. Looked up from germline, CDR1 is DFQATT and CDR2 is SNEGSKA (reference sequence). The CDR3 totals 11 residues. CDR3 in amino acids: CSAGGPNEQYF. As DNA, the CDR3 is TGCAGTGCTGGGGGCCCCAACGAGCAGTACTTC.

The chain carries TRBV7-2 and TRBJ1-3, with a possible D match to TRBD1 (6 bases). Trimming shortened V by 3 bases and J by 0 bases, and 12 bases separated the two germline ends. From germline, CDR1 is SGHTA and CDR2 FQGNSA. The CDR3 totals 16 residues. The CDR3 is CASSFLGGASGNTIYF. The CDR3 region has the DNA TGTGCCAGCAGCTTCCTCGGGGGGGCCTCTGGAAACACCATATATTTT.

This rearrangement joins TRBV13 to TRBJ1-1; 8 bases line up with TRBD1. CDR3 length: 16 residues. V shed 3 bases and J 4 bases; nucleotides not matched to a gene: 10. Germline V lookup: CDR1 PRHDT, CDR2 FYEKMQ (reference sequence). The CDR3 region has the DNA TGTGCCAGCAGCTTCCCGCAGGGGGCCGGGGGCACTGAAGCTTTCTTT. It is translated as CASSFPQGAGGTEAFF.

This chain joins TRBV28 and TRBJ2-1; 10 bases map to TRBD1. The CDR3 consists of 15 residues. Trimming took 6 bases from V and 7 from J; bases not matched to a gene: 9. Germline V gene sequence: CDR1 MDHEN, CDR2 SYDVKM. CDR3 coding DNA: TGTGCCAGCAGATTCCGGGACAGGGGAACAAATGAGCAGTTCTTC. It specifies CASRFRDRGTNEQFF.

The chain is built from TRBV28 and TRBJ1-1; 8 bases are a match to TRBD1. V was pared by 2 bases and J by 6 bases, with 5 bases of the junction left unmatched. CDR3 length: 14 residues. Germline values: CDR1 MDHEN, CDR2 SYDVKM. CDR3 loop: CASSLNQGAAEAFF. In DNA, the CDR3 is TGTGCCAGCAGTTTAAATCAGGGGGCAGCTGAAGCTTTCTTT. Combining the CDR3 with reference TRBV28 and TRBJ1-1 gives the whole variable domain DVKVTQSSRYLVKRTGEKVFLECVQDMDHENMFWYRQDPGLGLRLIYFSYDVKMKEKGDIPEGYSVSREKKERFSLILESASTNQTSMYLCASSLNQGAAEAFFGQGTRLTVV.

The V call is TRBV11-2, the J call TRBJ2-7; perhaps TRBD2 as D (5 bases). Trimming removed 0 bases from V and 0 bases from J, with 15 bases in between. Germline CDR1 reads SGHAT; CDR2 reads FQNNGV. This CDR3 is built from 17 residues. The DNA for the CDR3 is TGTGCCAGCAGCTTAGATCTCGGCGGGTTAAGCTCCTACGAGCAGTACTTC. Translating gives CASSLDLGGLSSYEQYF.

V usage is TRBV28 and J usage is TRBJ2-5, with a possible D match to TRBD1 (5 bases). Germline V gives CDR1 MDHEN, CDR2 SYDVKM. V lost 5 bases to trimming and J lost 14 bases, with 18 bases between them. The CDR3 is 12 amino acids. CDR3: CASSLKGIGAYF. The CDR3 nucleotides read TGTGCCAGCAGTCTCAAAGGGATAGGGGCTTACTTC. Full variable domain (rest looked up from reference TRBV28 and TRBJ2-5): DVKVTQSSRYLVKRTGEKVFLECVQDMDHENMFWYRQDPGLGLRLIYFSYDVKMKEKGDIPEGYSVSREKKERFSLILESASTNQTSMYLCASSLKGIGAYFGPGTRLLVL.